These 8 T cell receptor beta chains originate from one sample sequenced in a study of T cells in Graves' hyperthyroidism and ophthalmopathy. Amplification yielded TCR beta CDR3 regions, with RNA transcripts as the source. HTBI primers were employed in a first-round RT-PCR of the TCR CDR3. TCRdb used MiXCR to reprocess the multiplex PCR reads, holding one entry per CDR3 protein. The sample consists of some 380,000 distinct CDR3 sequences, roughly 13% of them appearing once. Sequencing input: blood. All receptors derive from a man between 25 and 39 years old with Graves' hyperthyroidism that later progressed to Graves' ophthalmopathy.

This clonotype appeared a few times. The DNA for the CDR3 is TGTGCCAGCAGCTTATCTCCGGGAGAGGTAACAGATACGCAGTATTTT. Its protein is CASSLSPGEVTDTQYF. The chain is built from TRBV7-8 and TRBJ2-3; D perhaps matches TRBD2 (6 bases). The germline V gene encodes CDR1 SGHVS and CDR2 FQNEAQ. The CDR3 totals 16 residues. Between the trimmed V and J ends, which lost 2 bases and 3 bases, there was a span of 15 bases. The complete variable domain, with remaining parts taken from reference TRBV7-8 and TRBJ2-3, reads GAGVSQSPRYKVAKRGQDVALRCDPISGHVSLFWYQQALGQGPEFLTYFQNEAQLDKSGLPSDRFFAERPEGSVSTLKIQRTQQEDSAVYLCASSLSPGEVTDTQYFGPGTRLTVL.

This clonotype was seen only a few times. Mismatch with germline at one junction end may stem from a read error. This chain connects TRBV4-1 to TRBJ1-1; 9 bases map to TRBD1. CDR3 size: 15 residues. Germline loops: CDR1 MGHRA, CDR2 YSYEKL. The CDR3 is CASRPQGALNTEAFF. Written as DNA, the CDR3 is TGCGCCAGCAGACCACAGGGGGCGCTGAATACTGAAGCTTTCTTT.

This clonotype showed up just a few times. The V call is TRBV6-1, the J call TRBJ2-1; D may match TRBD1 or TRBD2 (5 bases each). The V gene's germline CDR1 is MNHNS and CDR2 SASEGT. This CDR3 region has 15 residues. V lost 5 bases and J lost 5, with 16 bases in between. The chain's CDR3 is CASSPRGGPNNEQFF. CDR3 sequence (DNA): TGTGCCAGCAGTCCTAGGGGCGGGCCAAACAATGAGCAGTTCTTC.

On this clonotype itself: With a much larger clone just one base away, this may be a read error. The J gene is TRBJ1-2, the V gene TRBV20-1; no clear D. Germline CDR1 is DFQATT and CDR2 is SNEGSKA (reference sequence). V was trimmed by 8 bases and J by 5 bases, leaving 9 bases between them. The CDR3 is 10 residues long. The CDR3 DNA sequence: TGCAGTACTGAGGTGTATGGCTACACCTTC. Protein: CSTEVYGYTF.

This clonotype was picked up a small number of times. The chain employs TRBV7-2 and TRBJ2-5, with 10 bases aligning to TRBD1. With 2 bases clipped from V and 5 bases from J, the junction kept 5 bases outside the gene matches. Per the germline V gene, CDR1 is SGHTA and CDR2 is FQGNSA. The CDR3 length is 15 residues. CDR3 bases: TGTGCCAGCAGCTTATGGGACAGGGGAGGTGAGACCCAGTACTTC. This encodes CASSLWDRGGETQYF.

On this clonotype itself: A read error may explain this, as a much larger clone is one base away. The CDR3 ends on some other residue instead of the conserved phenylalanine or tryptophan, so this is likely a read error. The chain recombines TRBV3-1 with TRBJ1-6; a possible D gene is TRBD1 (5 bases). V was pared by 2 bases and J by 9 bases, with 11 bases between. Germline V gives CDR1 LGHDT, CDR2 YNNKEL (reference sequence). The CDR3 spans 14 residues. The CDR3 region is CASSQRGGFSPLHC. DNA of the CDR3: TGTGCCAGCAGCCAACGTGGGGGGTTTTCACCCCTCCACTGT.

Ten or more counts support this clonotype. The rearrangement uses TRBV7-9 and TRBJ2-3; tentatively, D is TRBD2 (6 bases). V was clipped by 4 bases and J by 8 bases, with 16 bases between them. There are 14 residues in the CDR3. Germline CDR1 reads SEHNR; CDR2 reads FQNEAQ (reference sequence). CDR3 amino acids: CASSSGGAAGTQYF. CDR3 coding DNA: TGTGCCAGCAGCTCGGGCGGGGCGGCCGGTACGCAGTATTTT.

This clonotype came up many times. V gene TRBV6-1 combines with J gene TRBJ2-7; tentatively, D is TRBD2 (5 bases). There are 13 residues in the CDR3. V shed 4 bases and J shed 3 bases, with 10 bases lying between them. The germline gives CDR1 MNHNS, CDR2 SASEGT. CDR3 nucleotide sequence: TGTGCCAGCAGTGGGAGGTGGGACTACGAGCAGTACTTC. Its protein is CASSGRWDYEQYF.